Listed below are T cell receptor beta chains from one sample, sequenced in a study of blood T cell repertoires in COVID-19. TCRdb's table, derived via immunoSEQ multiplex PCR, lists solely in-frame clones and lacks some. The repertoire consists of 310,000 or so clones, with 75% to 90% occurring once and the leading ten covering approximately 9.8%. What was sequenced was PBMCs or T cells enriched from blood (not recorded which). The source is a woman aged 40 to 50 who had recovered from COVID-19. CDR3s include the opening cysteine and the closing phenylalanine or tryptophan.

V gene: TRBV12-5; CDR3 protein: CASGQANEQFF
V gene: TRBV9; CDR3 protein: CASSVGDRTYEQYF
V gene: TRBV7-9; CDR3 protein: CASRGGSLNEQFF
V gene: TRBV28; CDR3 protein: CASRQTGGNNSPLHF
V gene: TRBV25-1; CDR3 protein: CASSQTGGGEQYF
V gene: TRBV18; CDR3 protein: CASSDRRSNTGELFF
V gene: TRBV2; CDR3 protein: CASRERDYPSKQETQYF
V gene: TRBV7-9; CDR3 protein: CASSVSGRGAGELFF
V gene: TRBV4-3; CDR3 protein: CASSQDFGVVGYGYTF
V gene: TRBV5-1; CDR3 protein: CASSRGGSSYNEQFF
V gene: TRBV6-5; CDR3 protein: CASGQGNQPQHF
V gene: TRBV4-2; CDR3 protein: CASSQDHRDPYEQYF
V gene: TRBV4-3; CDR3 protein: CASSLQGPGTAYNEQFF
V gene: TRBV9; CDR3 protein: CASSVAEGQGGYEQYF
V gene: TRBV7-9; CDR3 protein: CASSLNGVRGSYGYTF
V gene: TRBV27; CDR3 protein: CASSWTGYEQYF
V gene: TRBV6-2/TRBV6-3; CDR3 protein: CASSYSTAGRGRIDEQFF
V gene: TRBV7-9; CDR3 protein: CASSLAWTGGHGYTF
V gene: TRBV20-1; CDR3 protein: CSASRGRTEAFF
V gene: TRBV18; CDR3 protein: CASSNKGLADTDTQYF
V gene: TRBV19; CDR3 protein: CASSGGGWPQHF
V gene: TRBV5-1; CDR3 protein: CASSPGTSAYNEQFF
V gene: TRBV5-1; CDR3 protein: CASKPQTTGGYGYTF
V gene: TRBV6-5; CDR3 protein: CASSRGHFSNQPQHF
V gene: TRBV24-1; CDR3 protein: CATSDASGLVDTQYF
V gene: TRBV10-3; CDR3 protein: CAIRKATGYNEQFF
V gene: TRBV25-1; CDR3 protein: CASSEPLASGSYTGELFF
V gene: TRBV3-1/TRBV3-2; CDR3 protein: CASSQDNRDYGYTF
V gene: TRBV6-2/TRBV6-3; CDR3 protein: CASSQPSGGYNEQFF